The T cell receptor (beta chain) described here comes from a study of T cell changes during pregnancy in multiple sclerosis. The method was immunoSEQ multiplex PCR; TCRdb's version includes in-frame clones alone and lacks a portion of them. The table records about 110,000 clones, 92% of them present only once. Only one count was recorded for this clone. This TCR was recovered from a female donor with multiple sclerosis, enrolled in a pregnancy study. The sequences come from peripheral blood, collected in the third trimester of pregnancy.

The CDR3 reads CASSLYRVTSNQPQHF. The CDR3 region has the DNA TGTGCCAGCAGCTTATACAGGGTGACGAGCAATCAGCCCCAGCATTTT. V usage is TRBV5-8 and J usage is TRBJ1-5, with a tentative D call TRBD1 (6 bases). Trimming took off 2 bases at V and 1 base at J, with 13 bases between the two ends. Germline V gives CDR1 SGHTS, CDR2 YDEGEE. The CDR3 totals 16 residues.